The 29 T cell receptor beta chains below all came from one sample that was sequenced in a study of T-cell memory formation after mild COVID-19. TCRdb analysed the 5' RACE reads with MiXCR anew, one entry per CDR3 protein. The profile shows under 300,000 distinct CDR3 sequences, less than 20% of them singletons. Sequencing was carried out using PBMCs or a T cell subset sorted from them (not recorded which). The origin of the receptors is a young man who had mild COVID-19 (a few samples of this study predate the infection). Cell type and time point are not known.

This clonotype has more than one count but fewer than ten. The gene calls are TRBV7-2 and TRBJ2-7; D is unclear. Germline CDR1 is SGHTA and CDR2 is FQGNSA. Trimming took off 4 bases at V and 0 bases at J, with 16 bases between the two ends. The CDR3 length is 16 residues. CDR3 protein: CASSSHRIRNSYEQYF. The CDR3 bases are TGTGCCAGCAGCTCTCACCGTATCAGGAACTCCTACGAGCAGTACTTC. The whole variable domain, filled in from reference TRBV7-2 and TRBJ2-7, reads GAGVSQSPSNKVTEKGKDVELRCDPISGHTALYWYRQSLGQGLEFLIYFQGNSAPDKSGLPSDRFSAERTGGSVSTLTIQRTQQEDSAVYLCASSSHRIRNSYEQYFGPGTRLTVT.

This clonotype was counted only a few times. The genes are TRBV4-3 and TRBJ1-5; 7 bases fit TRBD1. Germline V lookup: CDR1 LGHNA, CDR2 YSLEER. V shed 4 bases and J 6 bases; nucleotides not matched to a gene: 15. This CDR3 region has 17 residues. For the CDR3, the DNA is TGCGCCAGCAGCCTCTCCGCAAACAGGGGTTACGCTCAGCCCCAGCATTTT. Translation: CASSLSANRGYAQPQHF.

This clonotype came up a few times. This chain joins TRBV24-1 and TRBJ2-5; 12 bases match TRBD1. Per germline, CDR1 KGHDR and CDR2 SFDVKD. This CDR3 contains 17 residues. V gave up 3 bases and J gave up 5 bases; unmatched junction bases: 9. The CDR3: CATSDPPGQGARETQYF. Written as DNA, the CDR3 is TGTGCCACCAGTGATCCCCCGGGACAGGGGGCCCGGGAGACCCAGTACTTC.

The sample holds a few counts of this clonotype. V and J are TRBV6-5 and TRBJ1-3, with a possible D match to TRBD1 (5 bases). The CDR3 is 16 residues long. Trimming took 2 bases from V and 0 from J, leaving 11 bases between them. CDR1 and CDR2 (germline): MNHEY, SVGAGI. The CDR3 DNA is TGTGCCAGCAGTTACGGGGCTTTGCTCTCTGGAAACACCATATATTTT. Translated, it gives CASSYGALLSGNTIYF.

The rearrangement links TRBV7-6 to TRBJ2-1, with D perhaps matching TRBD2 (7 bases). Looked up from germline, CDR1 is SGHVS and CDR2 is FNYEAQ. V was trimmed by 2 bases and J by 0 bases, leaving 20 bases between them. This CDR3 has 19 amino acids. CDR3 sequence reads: CASSLRDGGLYSSYNEQFF. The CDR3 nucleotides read TGTGCCAGCAGCTTAAGGGACGGGGGGCTTTACAGCTCCTACAATGAGCAGTTCTTC.

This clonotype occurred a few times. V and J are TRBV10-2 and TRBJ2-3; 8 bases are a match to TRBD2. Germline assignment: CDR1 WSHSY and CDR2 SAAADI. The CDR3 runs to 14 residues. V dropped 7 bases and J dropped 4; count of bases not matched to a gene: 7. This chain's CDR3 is CASKAGGNSDTQYF. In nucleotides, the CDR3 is TGCGCCAGCAAGGCGGGGGGCAACTCAGATACGCAGTATTTT.

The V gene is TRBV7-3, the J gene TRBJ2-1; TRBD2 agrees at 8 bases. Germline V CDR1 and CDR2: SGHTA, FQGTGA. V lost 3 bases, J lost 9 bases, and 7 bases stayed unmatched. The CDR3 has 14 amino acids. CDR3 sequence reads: CASSFERAGGEQFF. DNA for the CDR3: TGTGCCAGCAGCTTTGAGCGGGCGGGGGGTGAGCAGTTCTTC.

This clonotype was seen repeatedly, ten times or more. As DNA, the CDR3 is TGCAGCGTTGTGGGGGTTCAAGAGACCCAGTACTTC. Translating it yields CSVVGVQETQYF. The chain employs TRBV29-1 and TRBJ2-5; D may correspond to TRBD1 or TRBD2 (5 bases each). The CDR3 has 12 residues. Trimming removed 4 bases at V and 2 bases at J, with 8 bases between. From germline, CDR1 is SQVTM and CDR2 ANQGSEA.

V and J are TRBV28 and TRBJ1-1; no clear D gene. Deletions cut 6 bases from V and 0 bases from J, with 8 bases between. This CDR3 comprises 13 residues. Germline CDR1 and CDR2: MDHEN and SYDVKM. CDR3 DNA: TGTGCCAGCAGGCCTGACCTGAACACTGAAGCTTTCTTT. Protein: CASRPDLNTEAFF. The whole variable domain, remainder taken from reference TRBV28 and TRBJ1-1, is DVKVTQSSRYLVKRTGEKVFLECVQDMDHENMFWYRQDPGLGLRLIYFSYDVKMKEKGDIPEGYSVSREKKERFSLILESASTNQTSMYLCASRPDLNTEAFFGQGTRLTVV.

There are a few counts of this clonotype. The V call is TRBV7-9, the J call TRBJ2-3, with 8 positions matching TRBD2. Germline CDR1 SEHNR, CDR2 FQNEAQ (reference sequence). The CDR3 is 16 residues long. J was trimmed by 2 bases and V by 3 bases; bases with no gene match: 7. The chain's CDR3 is CASSFPNGGATDTQYF. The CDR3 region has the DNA TGTGCCAGCAGCTTCCCTAACGGGGGGGCCACAGATACGCAGTATTTT.

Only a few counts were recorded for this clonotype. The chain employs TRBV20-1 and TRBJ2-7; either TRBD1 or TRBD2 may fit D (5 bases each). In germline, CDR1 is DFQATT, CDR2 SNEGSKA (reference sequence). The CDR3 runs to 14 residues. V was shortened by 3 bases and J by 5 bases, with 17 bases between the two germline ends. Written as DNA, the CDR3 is TGCAGTGCTAGGGGGCGCAGGGCGGGCCACGAGCAGTACTTC. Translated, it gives CSARGRRAGHEQYF.

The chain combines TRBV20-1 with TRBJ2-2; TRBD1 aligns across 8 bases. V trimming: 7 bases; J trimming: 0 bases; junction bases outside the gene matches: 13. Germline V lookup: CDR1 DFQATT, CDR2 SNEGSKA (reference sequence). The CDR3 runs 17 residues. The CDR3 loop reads CSVRAQGAQPNTGELFF. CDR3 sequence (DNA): TGCAGTGTTCGAGCTCAGGGGGCGCAACCGAACACCGGGGAGCTGTTTTTT.

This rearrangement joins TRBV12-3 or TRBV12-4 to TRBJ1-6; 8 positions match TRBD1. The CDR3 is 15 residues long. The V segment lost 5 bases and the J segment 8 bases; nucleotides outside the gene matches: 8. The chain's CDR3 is CASSQDRATDSPLHF. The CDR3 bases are TGTGCCAGCAGTCAGGACAGGGCCACCGATTCACCCCTCCACTTT.

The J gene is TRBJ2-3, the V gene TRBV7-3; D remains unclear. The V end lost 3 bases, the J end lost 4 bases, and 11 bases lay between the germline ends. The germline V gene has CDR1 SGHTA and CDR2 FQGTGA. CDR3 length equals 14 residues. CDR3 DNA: TGTGCCAGCAGCTTGCCGGTAGTTTCAGATACGCAGTATTTT. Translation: CASSLPVVSDTQYF.

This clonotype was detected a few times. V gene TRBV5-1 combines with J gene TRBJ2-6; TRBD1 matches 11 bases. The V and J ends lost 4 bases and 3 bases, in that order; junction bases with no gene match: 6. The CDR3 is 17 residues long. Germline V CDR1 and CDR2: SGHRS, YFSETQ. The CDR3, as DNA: TGCGCCAGCAGCCCTGGACAGGGGGCAGGTGGGGCCAACGTCCTGACTTTC. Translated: CASSPGQGAGGANVLTF.

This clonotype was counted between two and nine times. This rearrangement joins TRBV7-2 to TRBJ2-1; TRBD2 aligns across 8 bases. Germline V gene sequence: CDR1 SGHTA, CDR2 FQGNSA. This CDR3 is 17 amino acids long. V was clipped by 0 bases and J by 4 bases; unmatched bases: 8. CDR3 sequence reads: CASSLASGALKYNEQFF. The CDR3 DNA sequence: TGTGCCAGCAGCTTAGCTAGCGGGGCCCTTAAGTACAATGAGCAGTTCTTC.

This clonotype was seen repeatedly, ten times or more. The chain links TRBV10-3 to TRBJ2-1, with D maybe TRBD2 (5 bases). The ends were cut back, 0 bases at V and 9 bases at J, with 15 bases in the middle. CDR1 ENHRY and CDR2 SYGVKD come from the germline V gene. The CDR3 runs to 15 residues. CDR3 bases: TGTGCCATCAGTGAGTCGACGTCTTCGGGGAGTGAGCAGTTCTTC. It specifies CAISESTSSGSEQFF.

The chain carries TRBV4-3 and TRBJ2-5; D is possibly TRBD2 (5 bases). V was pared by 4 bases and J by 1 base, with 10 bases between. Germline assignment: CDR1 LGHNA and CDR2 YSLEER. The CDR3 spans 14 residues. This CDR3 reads CASSLGGFQETQYF. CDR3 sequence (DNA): TGCGCCAGCAGCCTCGGCGGGTTCCAAGAGACCCAGTACTTC.

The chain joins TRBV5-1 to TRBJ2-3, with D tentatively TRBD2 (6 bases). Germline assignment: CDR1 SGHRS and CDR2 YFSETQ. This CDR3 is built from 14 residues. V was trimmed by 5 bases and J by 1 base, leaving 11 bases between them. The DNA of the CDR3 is TGCGCCAGCAGAGAAGGGGAGGGCACAGATACGCAGTATTTT. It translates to CASREGEGTDTQYF.

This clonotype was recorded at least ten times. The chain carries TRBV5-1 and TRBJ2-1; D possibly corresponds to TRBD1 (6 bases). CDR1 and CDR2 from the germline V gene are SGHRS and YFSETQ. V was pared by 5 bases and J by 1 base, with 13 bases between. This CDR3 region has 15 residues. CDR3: CASRQTGRSYNEQFF. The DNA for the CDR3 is TGCGCCAGCAGGCAAACAGGGAGATCCTACAATGAGCAGTTCTTC. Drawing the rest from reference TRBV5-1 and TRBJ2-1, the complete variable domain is KAGVTQTPRYLIKTRGQQVTLSCSPISGHRSVSWYQQTPGQGLQFLFEYFSETQRNKGNFPGRFSGRQFSNSRSEMNVSTLELGDSALYLCASRQTGRSYNEQFFGPGTRLTVL.

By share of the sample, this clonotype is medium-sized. CDR3: CASSERGHADTQYF. CDR3 coding DNA: TGTGCCAGCAGTGAGAGGGGCCACGCAGATACGCAGTATTTT. The J gene is TRBJ2-3, the V gene TRBV2, with D tentatively TRBD1 or TRBD2 (5 bases each). Germline loops: CDR1 SNHLY, CDR2 FYNNEI. Trimming left V 3 bases short and J 4 bases short, with 11 bases between. The CDR3 is 14 residues long.

CDR3 nucleotide sequence: TGTGCCAGCAGTCTCCCACGTAACAGGGGGCAGGGATCACCCCTCCACTTT. Translation gives CASSLPRNRGQGSPLHF. The rearrangement links TRBV28 to TRBJ1-6, with TRBD1 identical over 9 bases. Per the germline V gene, CDR1 is MDHEN and CDR2 is SYDVKM. CDR3 length equals 17 residues. The V and J ends lost 5 bases and 10 bases, in that order; junction bases with no gene match: 15.

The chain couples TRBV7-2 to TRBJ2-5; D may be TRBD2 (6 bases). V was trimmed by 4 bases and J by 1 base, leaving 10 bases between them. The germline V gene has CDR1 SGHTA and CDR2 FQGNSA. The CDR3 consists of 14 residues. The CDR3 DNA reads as TGTGCCAGCAGCTACGGGGGAACCCAAGAGACCCAGTACTTC. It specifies CASSYGGTQETQYF.

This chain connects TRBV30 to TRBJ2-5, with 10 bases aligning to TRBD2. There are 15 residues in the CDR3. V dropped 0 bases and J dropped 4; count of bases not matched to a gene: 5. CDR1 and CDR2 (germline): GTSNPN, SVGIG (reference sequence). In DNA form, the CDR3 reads TGTGCCTGGAGTGTAGGTTCTAGCGGGGGAGAGACCCAGTACTTC. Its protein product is CAWSVGSSGGETQYF.

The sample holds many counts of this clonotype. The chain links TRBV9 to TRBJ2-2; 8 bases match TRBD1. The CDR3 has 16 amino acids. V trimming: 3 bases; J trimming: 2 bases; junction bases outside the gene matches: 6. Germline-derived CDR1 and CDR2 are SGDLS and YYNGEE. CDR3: CASSAWGQVNTGELFF. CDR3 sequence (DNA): TGTGCCAGCAGCGCCTGGGGACAGGTTAACACCGGGGAGCTGTTTTTT.

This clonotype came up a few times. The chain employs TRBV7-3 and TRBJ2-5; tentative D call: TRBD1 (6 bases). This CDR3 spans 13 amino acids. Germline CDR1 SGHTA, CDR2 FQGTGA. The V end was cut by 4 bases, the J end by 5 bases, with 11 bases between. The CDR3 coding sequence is TGTGCCAGCAGCTCAGGGGTGGGGGAGACCCAGTACTTC. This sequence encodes CASSSGVGETQYF.

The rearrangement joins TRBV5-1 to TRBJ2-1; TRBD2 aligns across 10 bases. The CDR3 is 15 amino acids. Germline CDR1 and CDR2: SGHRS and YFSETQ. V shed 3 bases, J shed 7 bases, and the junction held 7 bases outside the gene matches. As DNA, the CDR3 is TGCGCCAGCAGCTCCGGGACTAGCGTCGGGAATGAGCAGTTCTTC. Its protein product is CASSSGTSVGNEQFF. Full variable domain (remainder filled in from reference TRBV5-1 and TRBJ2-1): KAGVTQTPRYLIKTRGQQVTLSCSPISGHRSVSWYQQTPGQGLQFLFEYFSETQRNKGNFPGRFSGRQFSNSRSEMNVSTLELGDSALYLCASSSGTSVGNEQFFGPGTRLTVL.

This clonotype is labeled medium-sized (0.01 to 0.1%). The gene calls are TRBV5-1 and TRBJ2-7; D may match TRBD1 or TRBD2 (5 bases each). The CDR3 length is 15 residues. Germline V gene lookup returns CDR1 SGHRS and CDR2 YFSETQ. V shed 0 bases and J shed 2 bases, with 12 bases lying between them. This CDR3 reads CASSLDGTPTYEQYV. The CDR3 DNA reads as TGCGCCAGCAGCTTGGACGGGACCCCCACCTACGAGCAGTACGTC.

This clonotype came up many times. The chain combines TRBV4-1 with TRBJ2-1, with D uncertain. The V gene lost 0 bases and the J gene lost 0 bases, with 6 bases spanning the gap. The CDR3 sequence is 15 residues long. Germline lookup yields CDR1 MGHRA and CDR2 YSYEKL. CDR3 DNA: TGCGCCAGCAGCCAAGATTCACTCTCCTACAATGAGCAGTTCTTC. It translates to CASSQDSLSYNEQFF.